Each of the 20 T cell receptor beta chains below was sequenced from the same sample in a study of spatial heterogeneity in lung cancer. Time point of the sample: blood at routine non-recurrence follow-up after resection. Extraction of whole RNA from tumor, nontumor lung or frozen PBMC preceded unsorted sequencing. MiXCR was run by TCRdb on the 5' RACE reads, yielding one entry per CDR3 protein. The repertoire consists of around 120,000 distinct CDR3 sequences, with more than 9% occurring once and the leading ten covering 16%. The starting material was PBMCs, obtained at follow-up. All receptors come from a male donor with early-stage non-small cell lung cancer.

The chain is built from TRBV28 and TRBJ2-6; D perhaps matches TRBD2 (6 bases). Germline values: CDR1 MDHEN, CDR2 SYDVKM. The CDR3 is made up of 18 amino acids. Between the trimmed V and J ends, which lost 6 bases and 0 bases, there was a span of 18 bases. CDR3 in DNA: TGTGCCAGCAGGCAGGCTCTTACGGGAGTCTCTGGGGCCAACGTCCTGACTTTC. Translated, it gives CASRQALTGVSGANVLTF.

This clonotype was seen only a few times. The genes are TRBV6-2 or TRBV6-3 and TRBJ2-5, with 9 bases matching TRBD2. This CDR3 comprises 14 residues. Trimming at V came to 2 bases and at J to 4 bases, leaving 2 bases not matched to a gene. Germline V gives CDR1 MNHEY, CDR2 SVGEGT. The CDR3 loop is CASSYAGGRETQYF. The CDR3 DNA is TGTGCCAGCAGTTACGCGGGGGGGCGAGAGACCCAGTACTTC.

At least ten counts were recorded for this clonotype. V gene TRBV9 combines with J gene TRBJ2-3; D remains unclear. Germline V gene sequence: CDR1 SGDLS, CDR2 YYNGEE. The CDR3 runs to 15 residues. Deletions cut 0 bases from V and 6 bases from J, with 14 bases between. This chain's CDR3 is CASSVAPAVPDTQYF. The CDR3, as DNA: TGTGCCAGCAGCGTAGCGCCAGCCGTACCCGATACGCAGTATTTT.

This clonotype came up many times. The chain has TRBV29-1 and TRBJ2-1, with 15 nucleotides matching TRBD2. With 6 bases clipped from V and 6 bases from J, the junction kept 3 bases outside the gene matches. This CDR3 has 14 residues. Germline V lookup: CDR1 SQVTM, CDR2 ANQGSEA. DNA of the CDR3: TGCAGCGTGGGGACTAGCGGGGGGACCAATGAGCAGTTCTTC. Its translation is CSVGTSGGTNEQFF.

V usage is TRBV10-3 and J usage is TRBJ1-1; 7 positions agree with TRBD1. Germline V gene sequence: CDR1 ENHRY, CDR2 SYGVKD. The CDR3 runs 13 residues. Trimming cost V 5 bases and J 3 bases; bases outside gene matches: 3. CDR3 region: CAISFQGDTEAFF. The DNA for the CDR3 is TGTGCCATCAGTTTCCAGGGGGACACTGAAGCTTTCTTT.

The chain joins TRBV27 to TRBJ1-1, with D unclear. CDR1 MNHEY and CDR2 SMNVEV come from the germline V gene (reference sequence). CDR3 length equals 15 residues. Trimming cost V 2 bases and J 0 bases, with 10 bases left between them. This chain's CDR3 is CASSLKSAMNTEAFF. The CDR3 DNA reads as TGTGCCAGCAGTTTAAAATCGGCTATGAACACTGAAGCTTTCTTT.

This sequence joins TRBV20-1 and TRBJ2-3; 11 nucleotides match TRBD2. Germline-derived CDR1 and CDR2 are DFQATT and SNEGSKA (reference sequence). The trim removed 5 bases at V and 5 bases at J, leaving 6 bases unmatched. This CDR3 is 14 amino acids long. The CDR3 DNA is TGCAGTGCTTTCGCTAGCGGGGGGTTAGATACGCAGTATTTT. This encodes CSAFASGGLDTQYF.

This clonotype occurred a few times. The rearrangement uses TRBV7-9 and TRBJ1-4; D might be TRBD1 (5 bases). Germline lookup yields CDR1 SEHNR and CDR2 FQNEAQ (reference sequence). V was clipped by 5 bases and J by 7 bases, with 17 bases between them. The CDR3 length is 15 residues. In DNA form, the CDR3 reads TGTGCCAGCAGCGTGTGGGGCAGCGATAGTGAAAAACTGTTTTTT. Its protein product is CASSVWGSDSEKLFF.

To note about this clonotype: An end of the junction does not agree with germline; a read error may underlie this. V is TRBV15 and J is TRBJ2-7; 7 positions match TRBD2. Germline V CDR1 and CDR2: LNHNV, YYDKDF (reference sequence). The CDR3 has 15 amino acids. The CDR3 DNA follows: TGTGCCGCCAGCAGAGAGCGGGGTGCCTCCTACGAGCAGTACTTC. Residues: CAASRERGASYEQYF.

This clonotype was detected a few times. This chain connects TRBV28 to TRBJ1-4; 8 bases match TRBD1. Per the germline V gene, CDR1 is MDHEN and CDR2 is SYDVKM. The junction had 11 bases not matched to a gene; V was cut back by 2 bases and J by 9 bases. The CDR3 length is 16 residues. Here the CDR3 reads CASSLRTKDRVKKLFF. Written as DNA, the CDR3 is TGTGCCAGCAGTTTAAGGACAAAGGACAGGGTTAAAAAACTGTTTTTT.

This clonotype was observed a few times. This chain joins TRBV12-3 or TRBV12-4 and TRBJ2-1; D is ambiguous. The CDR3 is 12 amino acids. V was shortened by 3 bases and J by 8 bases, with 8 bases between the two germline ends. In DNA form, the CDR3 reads TGTGCCAGCAGTTTTGACGGCGATGAGCAGTTCTTC. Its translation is CASSFDGDEQFF.

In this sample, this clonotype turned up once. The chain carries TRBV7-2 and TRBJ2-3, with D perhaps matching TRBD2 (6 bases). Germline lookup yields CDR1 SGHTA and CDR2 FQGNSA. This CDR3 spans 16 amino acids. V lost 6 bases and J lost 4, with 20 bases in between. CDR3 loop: CASSWIGWRGSDTQYF. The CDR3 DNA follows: TGTGCCAGCAGTTGGATTGGGTGGCGGGGATCAGATACGCAGTATTTT.

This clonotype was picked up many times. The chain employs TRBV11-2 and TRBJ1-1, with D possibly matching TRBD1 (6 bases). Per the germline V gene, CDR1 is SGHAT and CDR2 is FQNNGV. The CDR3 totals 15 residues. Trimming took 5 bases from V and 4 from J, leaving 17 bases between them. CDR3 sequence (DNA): TGTGCCAGCAGCCGAGGGGAGGGGGTGAGCACTGAAGCTTTCTTT. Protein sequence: CASSRGEGVSTEAFF. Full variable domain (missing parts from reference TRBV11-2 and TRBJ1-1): EAGVAQSPRYKIIEKRQSVAFWCNPISGHATLYWYQQILGQGPKLLIQFQNNGVVDDSQLPKDRFSAERLKGVDSTLKIQPAKLEDSAVYLCASSRGEGVSTEAFFGQGTRLTVV.

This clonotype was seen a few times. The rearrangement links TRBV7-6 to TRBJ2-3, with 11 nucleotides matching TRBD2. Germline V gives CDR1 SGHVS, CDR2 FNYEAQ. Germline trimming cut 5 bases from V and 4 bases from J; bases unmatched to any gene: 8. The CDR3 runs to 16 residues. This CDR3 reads CASSTLSGGASDTQYF. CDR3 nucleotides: TGTGCCAGCAGCACTCTTAGCGGGGGGGCCTCAGATACGCAGTATTTT.

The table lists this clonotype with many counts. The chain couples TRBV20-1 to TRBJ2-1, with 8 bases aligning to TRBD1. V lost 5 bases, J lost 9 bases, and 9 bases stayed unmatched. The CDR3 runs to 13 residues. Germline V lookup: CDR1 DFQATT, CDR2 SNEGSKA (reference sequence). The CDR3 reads CSASDRVRGEQFF. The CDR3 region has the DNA TGCAGTGCTTCGGACAGGGTCCGAGGTGAGCAGTTCTTC.

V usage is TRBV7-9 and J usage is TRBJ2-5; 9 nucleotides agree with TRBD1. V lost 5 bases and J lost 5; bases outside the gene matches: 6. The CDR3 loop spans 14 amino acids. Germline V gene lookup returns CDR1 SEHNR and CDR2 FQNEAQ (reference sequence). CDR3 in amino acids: CASSLTGGAETQYF. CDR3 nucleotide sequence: TGTGCCAGCAGCCTCACAGGGGGCGCTGAGACCCAGTACTTC. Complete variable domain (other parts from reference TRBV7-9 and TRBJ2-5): DTGVSQNPRHKITKRGQNVTFRCDPISEHNRLYWYRQTLGQGPEFLTYFQNEAQLEKSRLLSDRFSAERPKGSFSTLEIQRTEQGDSAMYLCASSLTGGAETQYFGPGTRLLVL.

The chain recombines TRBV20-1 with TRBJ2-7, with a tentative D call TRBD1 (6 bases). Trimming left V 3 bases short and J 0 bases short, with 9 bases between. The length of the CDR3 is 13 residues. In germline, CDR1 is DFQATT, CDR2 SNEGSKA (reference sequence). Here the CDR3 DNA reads TGCAGTGCTAGTTTACAGGGCTCCTACGAGCAGTACTTC. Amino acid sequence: CSASLQGSYEQYF.

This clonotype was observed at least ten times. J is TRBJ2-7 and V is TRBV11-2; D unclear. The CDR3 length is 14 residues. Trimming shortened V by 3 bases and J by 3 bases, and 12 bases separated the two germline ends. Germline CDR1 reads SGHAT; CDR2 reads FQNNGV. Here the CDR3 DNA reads TGTGCCAGCAGCTTCCCCCCGAACCTCTACGAGCAGTACTTC. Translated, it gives CASSFPPNLYEQYF. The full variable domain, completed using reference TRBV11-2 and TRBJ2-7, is EAGVAQSPRYKIIEKRQSVAFWCNPISGHATLYWYQQILGQGPKLLIQFQNNGVVDDSQLPKDRFSAERLKGVDSTLKIQPAKLEDSAVYLCASSFPPNLYEQYFGPGTRLTVT.

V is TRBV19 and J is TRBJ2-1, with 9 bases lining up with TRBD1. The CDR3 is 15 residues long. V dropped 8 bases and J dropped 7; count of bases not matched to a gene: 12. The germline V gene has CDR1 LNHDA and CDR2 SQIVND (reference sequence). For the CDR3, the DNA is TGTGCCAGTCTTCGGGGACAGGGAGTAGGGAATGAGCAGTTCTTC. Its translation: CASLRGQGVGNEQFF.

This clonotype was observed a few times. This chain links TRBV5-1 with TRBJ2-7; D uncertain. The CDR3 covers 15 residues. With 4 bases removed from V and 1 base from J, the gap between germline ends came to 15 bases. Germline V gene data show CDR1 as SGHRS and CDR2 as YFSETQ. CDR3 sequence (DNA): TGCGCCAGCAGCCAGTCACCGACGGGTTCCTACGAGCAGTACTTC. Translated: CASSQSPTGSYEQYF.